This T cell receptor beta chain was recovered during a study of blood T cell repertoires in COVID-19. Germline loops: CDR1 KGHDR, CDR2 SFDVKD. This CDR3 region has 15 residues. V was trimmed by 4 bases and J by 3 bases, leaving 12 bases between them. Generated by immunoSEQ multiplex PCR, the TCRdb table keeps only in-frame clones and is missing some. This table has 360,000 or so clones, about nine tenths appearing once. The sequenced material came from PBMCs or T cells enriched from blood (not recorded which). The receptor was isolated from a woman in her 30s who had been exposed to COVID-19. V gene TRBV24-1 combines with J gene TRBJ1-5; D gene uncertain. CDR3 protein: CATSDDPGYNQPQHF. CDR3 in DNA: TGTGCCACCAGTGACGATCCGGGGTACAATCAGCCCCAGCATTTT.